Below are 20 T cell receptor beta chains sequenced from a single sample in a study of cytomegalovirus exposure and HLA in healthy donors. Clones were sequenced by immunoSEQ multiplex PCR, and TCRdb holds only the in-frame ones, with some missing. The sample lists 120,000 or so clones, approximately 91% occurring once. Input material: PBMCs. These receptors were obtained from a woman younger than 30 in good health and CMV-seronegative.

The rearrangement joins TRBV13 to TRBJ2-2; 7 nucleotides agree with TRBD2. With 6 bases clipped from V and 4 bases from J, the junction kept 11 bases outside the gene matches. The CDR3 contains 16 residues. Per germline, CDR1 PRHDT and CDR2 FYEKMQ (reference sequence). The CDR3 spells CASSSGDSGSTGELFF. Here the CDR3 DNA reads TGTGCCAGCAGTTCCGGGGATAGCGGGTCCACCGGGGAGCTGTTTTTT.

The chain has TRBV5-1 and TRBJ2-7; 8 bases are shared with TRBD1. Per the germline V gene, CDR1 is SGHRS and CDR2 is YFSETQ. J was trimmed by 0 bases and V by 1 base; bases with no gene match: 6. The CDR3 is 16 residues long. The CDR3 DNA is TGCGCCAGCAGCTTGATGGGACAGGAGAGCTCCTACGAGCAGTACTTC. It codes for CASSLMGQESSYEQYF.

The chain employs TRBV9 and TRBJ1-2; unclear D gene. Germline loops: CDR1 SGDLS, CDR2 YYNGEE. V lost 0 bases to trimming and J lost 4 bases, with 10 bases between them. This CDR3 has 14 amino acids. CDR3 sequence reads: CASSVDQSPYGYTF. In nucleotides, the CDR3 is TGTGCCAGCAGCGTAGATCAGTCCCCCTATGGCTACACCTTC.

The chain employs TRBV5-1 and TRBJ2-3; TRBD1 matches 7 bases. Germline CDR1 and CDR2: SGHRS and YFSETQ. The CDR3 consists of 16 residues. V shed 0 bases, J shed 3 bases, and the junction held 7 bases outside the gene matches. CDR3 DNA: TGCGCCAGCAGCTTGGCCAACAGACAGGGAACAGATACGCAGTATTTT. Translating it yields CASSLANRQGTDTQYF.

Notes on this clone: A read error may produce the germline difference seen at one junction end. The CDR3 loop reads CASSFGGRGAVEF. The CDR3 coding sequence is TGTGCCAGCAGTTTTGGGGGCCGGGGGGCGGTCGAATTT. V and J are TRBV27 and TRBJ1-1, with a possible D match to TRBD1 (6 bases). Germline lookup yields CDR1 MNHEY and CDR2 SMNVEV (reference sequence). The CDR3 is 13 residues long.

This clone was counted once. The chain carries TRBV30 and TRBJ2-7; D is unclear. This CDR3 region has 13 residues. Trimming shortened V by 0 bases and J by 2 bases, and 8 bases separated the two germline ends. Per germline, CDR1 GTSNPN and CDR2 SVGIG (reference sequence). This CDR3 is CAWSVGTPYEQYF. In nucleotides, the CDR3 is TGTGCCTGGAGTGTTGGCACCCCCTACGAGCAGTACTTC.

The chain has TRBV5-6 and TRBJ2-3, with TRBD2 matching 14 bases. The CDR3 spans 18 residues. Trimming cost V 2 bases and J 1 base; bases outside gene matches: 6. Germline-derived CDR1 and CDR2 are SGHDT and YYEEEE. The CDR3 DNA reads TGTGCCAGCAGCTTTTTTGGACTAGCGGGAGGTGGCACAGATACGCAGTATTTT. It yields the protein CASSFFGLAGGGTDTQYF. The entire variable domain, with the rest obtained from reference TRBV5-6 and TRBJ2-3, is as follows: DAGVTQSPTHLIKTRGQQVTLRCSPKSGHDTVSWYQQALGQGPQFIFQYYEEEERQRGNFPDRFSGHQFPNYSSELNVNALLLGDSALYLCASSFFGLAGGGTDTQYFGPGTRLTVL.

This clone showed up just a few times. This sequence joins TRBV9 and TRBJ2-3; D is unclear. Trimming shortened V by 3 bases and J by 6 bases, and 14 bases separated the two germline ends. This CDR3 comprises 14 residues. Germline V gene lookup returns CDR1 SGDLS and CDR2 YYNGEE. The CDR3 DNA is TGTGCCAGCAGCGACCGGTTTGATGCTGATACGCAGTATTTT. This encodes CASSDRFDADTQYF. The full variable domain, in which reference TRBV9 and TRBJ2-3 provide the parts outside the CDR3, is DSGVTQTPKHLITATGQRVTLRCSPRSGDLSVYWYQQSLDQGLQFLIQYYNGEERAKGNILERFSAQQFPDLHSELNLSSLELGDSALYFCASSDRFDADTQYFGPGTRLTVL.

The rearrangement uses TRBV27 and TRBJ1-2; no clear D. The V gene's germline CDR1 is MNHEY and CDR2 SMNVEV (reference sequence). V lost 1 base and J 8 bases, leaving 8 bases between the germline ends. The CDR3 is 12 amino acids. The CDR3 region is CASSLWAKGYTF. The CDR3 DNA follows: TGTGCCAGCAGTTTATGGGCGAAGGGCTACACCTTC.

The CDR3 sequence: CAISEVDRLAYEQYF. The CDR3 coding sequence is TGTGCCATCAGTGAAGTGGACAGGCTGGCCTACGAGCAGTACTTC. The chain couples TRBV10-3 to TRBJ2-7, with 7 bases that match TRBD1. V lost 3 bases to trimming and J lost 2 bases; unmatched junction nucleotides: 7. This CDR3 has 15 amino acids. In germline, CDR1 is ENHRY, CDR2 SYGVKD.

This chain links TRBV29-1 with TRBJ2-4, with 7 bases matching TRBD2. The CDR3 contains 13 residues. The V gene end was trimmed by 8 bases and the J gene end by 7 bases; junction bases not matched to a gene: 11. Germline loops: CDR1 SQVTM, CDR2 ANQGSEA. This chain's CDR3 is CSTMGGAKNIQYF. The CDR3 DNA is TGCAGCACCATGGGAGGGGCTAAGAACATTCAGTACTTC.

The chain couples TRBV5-1 to TRBJ2-1; D ambiguous. The CDR3 totals 14 residues. The germline CDR1 and CDR2 sequences are SGHRS and YFSETQ. V was trimmed by 4 bases and J by 0 bases, leaving 8 bases between them. DNA of the CDR3: TGCGCCAGCAGCAAACCGAGCTCCTACAATGAGCAGTTCTTC. Residues: CASSKPSSYNEQFF.

Details on this clone: One end of the junction is discordant with germline, which a read error may explain. CDR3 sequence reads: CASSEDGQGYHEQFF. The CDR3 DNA is TGCGCCAGCAGCGAAGATGGACAGGGTTACCATGAGCAGTTCTTC. This chain connects TRBV4-1 to TRBJ2-1; 8 bases are shared with TRBD1. CDR3 length: 15 residues. Per the germline V gene, CDR1 is MGHRA and CDR2 is YSYEKL.

In this sample, this clone turned up a few times. The CDR3 DNA follows: TGCGCCAGCAGCTTGGGGCAGTACACCGGGGAGCTGTTTTTT. The encoded protein is CASSLGQYTGELFF. V and J are TRBV5-1 and TRBJ2-2; no firm D call. Trimming removed 0 bases at V and 3 bases at J, with 6 bases between. Germline V gene lookup returns CDR1 SGHRS and CDR2 YFSETQ. CDR3 length equals 14 residues.

The CDR3 loop reads CATISSGAGDEQYF. The CDR3 DNA sequence: TGTGCCACTATTTCTAGCGGGGCGGGCGACGAGCAGTACTTC. V gene TRBV10-3 combines with J gene TRBJ2-7; 9 nucleotides align to TRBD2. This CDR3 contains 14 residues. V gave up 10 bases and J gave up 5 bases; unmatched junction bases: 12. The germline CDR1 and CDR2 sequences are ENHRY and SYGVKD.

The chain uses TRBV28 and TRBJ2-2; a weak D match, TRBD2 (5 bases). The CDR3 runs to 15 residues. The germline CDR1 and CDR2 sequences are MDHEN and SYDVKM. Trimming took 4 bases from V and 4 from J, leaving 13 bases between them. The CDR3: CASSSPAVGTGELFF. CDR3 coding DNA: TGTGCCAGCAGTTCCCCAGCGGTTGGCACCGGGGAGCTGTTTTTT.

CDR3 region: CASSGARLAGEDEQFF. CDR3 DNA: TGTGCCAGCAGCGGCGCTCGGCTAGCGGGAGAGGATGAGCAGTTCTTC. The genes are TRBV9 and TRBJ2-1; 10 bases are shared with TRBD2. The length of the CDR3 is 16 residues. V shed 3 bases and J 8 bases; nucleotides not matched to a gene: 11. Germline V gene data show CDR1 as SGDLS and CDR2 as YYNGEE.

The chain recombines TRBV2 with TRBJ2-7; D might be TRBD2 (6 bases). This CDR3 contains 12 residues. The germline gives CDR1 SNHLY, CDR2 FYNNEI. Deletions cut 4 bases from V and 7 bases from J, with 11 bases between. The CDR3 coding sequence is TGTGCCAGCAGTGGGCGGGGCCTGGAGCAGTACTTC. Translated: CASSGRGLEQYF.

This clone came up a few times. V is TRBV27 and J is TRBJ2-7; 7 nucleotides match TRBD2. Germline V gives CDR1 MNHEY, CDR2 SMNVEV (reference sequence). With 5 bases clipped from V and 5 bases from J, the junction kept 6 bases outside the gene matches. The CDR3 is 13 residues long. CDR3 coding DNA: TGTGCCAGCAGTCAGATAGCGGGCAACGAGCAGTACTTC. Translated: CASSQIAGNEQYF.

This chain uses TRBV6-1 with TRBJ1-5; unclear D gene. Germline CDR1 is MNHNS and CDR2 is SASEGT. The CDR3 consists of 14 residues. V was cut by 0 bases and J by 4 bases, with 7 bases left in between. The CDR3 region is CASSEAGRNQPQHF. The CDR3 bases are TGTGCCAGCAGTGAAGCGGGCAGAAATCAGCCCCAGCATTTT.